One and the same sample provided the 10 T cell receptor beta chains below, sequenced in a study of T cell repertoires in cytomegalovirus infection. One entry per CDR3 protein, called by TCRdb with MiXCR from the reads. Of hundreds of thousands of distinct CDR3 sequences in the sample, 25% to 40% were seen once. The sample consisted of PBMCs. These receptors were taken from a human donor in good health (CMV status not recorded). Some clones in this sample may be carry-over from other donors' samples.

The rearrangement links TRBV20-1 to TRBJ2-2; weak D call: TRBD2 (6 bases). Between the trimmed V and J ends, which lost 0 bases and 8 bases, there was a span of 16 bases. The CDR3 loop spans 15 amino acids. CDR1 is DFQATT, CDR2 SNEGSKA, per germline (reference sequence). The CDR3 reads CSAREMGLYRGELFF. CDR3 nucleotides: TGCAGTGCTAGAGAAATGGGACTTTACCGGGGGGAGCTGTTTTTT.

The sample holds many counts of this clonotype. The chain joins TRBV7-2 to TRBJ1-3; D is possibly TRBD1 (5 bases). V lost 5 bases and J lost 6, with 17 bases in between. CDR3 size: 15 residues. The germline CDR1 and CDR2 sequences are SGHTA and FQGNSA. In DNA, the CDR3 is TGTGCCAGCAGCGGCACTCCAGGGATTTTAAACACCATATATTTT. This codes for CASSGTPGILNTIYF.

As regards this clonotype: This CDR3 is missing its conserved last phenylalanine or tryptophan, likely due to a read error. The chain carries TRBV12-3 or TRBV12-4 and TRBJ2-6; 8 nucleotides match TRBD1. CDR3 length: 16 residues. CDR3 DNA: TGTGCCTGCAGCTCAGACAGGGGCTCTGGGGCCAACGTCCTGACTTTA. Encoded protein: CACSSDRGSGANVLTL.

The chain recombines TRBV27 with TRBJ2-3; D gene uncertain. CDR3 size: 14 residues. Germline V gene sequence: CDR1 MNHEY, CDR2 SMNVEV (reference sequence). V was cut by 0 bases and J by 2 bases, with 6 bases left in between. CDR3 in amino acids: CASSLSTPTDTQYF. The CDR3 DNA sequence: TGTGCCAGCAGTTTATCCACCCCCACAGATACGCAGTATTTT.

This clonotype was counted ten times or more. The rearrangement links TRBV6-6 to TRBJ2-3; D gene ambiguous. This CDR3 contains 15 residues. Germline V lookup: CDR1 MNHNY, CDR2 SVGAGI (reference sequence). The V and J ends lost 0 bases and 4 bases respectively, with 11 bases between them. This CDR3 is CASSYSRTTADTQYF. The CDR3 DNA reads TGTGCCAGCAGTTACTCGAGAACGACTGCAGATACGCAGTATTTT.

CDR3 bases: TGTGCCAGTACCATCGGGACAGGGACGCCCTACGAGCAGTACTTC. This codes for CASTIGTGTPYEQYF. The V call is TRBV19, the J call TRBJ2-7, with 9 bases fitting TRBD1. CDR3 length: 15 amino acids. CDR1 is LNHDA, CDR2 SQIVND, per germline (reference sequence). V shed 7 bases, J shed 2 bases, and the junction held 9 bases outside the gene matches. Full variable domain (rest looked up from reference TRBV19 and TRBJ2-7): DGGITQSPKYLFRKEGQNVTLSCEQNLNHDAMYWYRQDPGQGLRLIYYSQIVNDFQKGDIAEGYSVSREKKESFPLTVTSAQKNPTAFYLCASTIGTGTPYEQYFGPGTRLTVT.

The J gene is TRBJ1-4, the V gene TRBV5-6, with TRBD1 identical over 11 bases. Germline CDR1 reads SGHDT; CDR2 reads YYEEEE. This CDR3 has 17 amino acids. J was trimmed by 9 bases and V by 4 bases; bases with no gene match: 14. This CDR3 is CASSTQGGQGGDQKLFF. The DNA of the CDR3 is TGTGCCAGCAGCACCCAAGGGGGACAGGGGGGTGATCAAAAACTGTTTTTT.

This clonotype has more than one count but fewer than ten. The chain carries TRBV5-4 and TRBJ2-5; TRBD1 is a possible D gene (6 bases). Germline V CDR1 and CDR2: SGHNT, YYREEE (reference sequence). The CDR3 has 15 residues. The V end was cut by 5 bases, the J end by 7 bases, with 21 bases between. CDR3 region: CASSHRDRLVGTQYF. The CDR3 DNA is TGTGCCAGCAGTCACCGCGACAGGCTCGTGGGGACCCAGTACTTC.

This clonotype was seen only a few times. The rearrangement uses TRBV25-1 and TRBJ2-7, with D perhaps matching TRBD1 or TRBD2 (7 bases each). Germline assignment: CDR1 MGHDK and CDR2 SYGVNS. The CDR3 sequence is 15 residues long. V was cut by 4 bases and J by 4 bases, with 17 bases left in between. The CDR3: CASSGISGGGYEQYF. For the CDR3, the DNA is TGTGCCAGCAGTGGTATATCAGGGGGAGGGTACGAGCAGTACTTC.

This clonotype was seen ten or more times. J is TRBJ2-5 and V is TRBV7-2, with 10 bases identical to TRBD1. Germline CDR1 and CDR2: SGHTA and FQGNSA. The CDR3 contains 15 residues. The V and J ends lost 1 base and 4 bases, in that order; junction bases with no gene match: 3. In DNA, the CDR3 is TGTGCCAGCAGCTTAGAGGGACAGGGGCCAGAGACCCAGTACTTC. Translating gives CASSLEGQGPETQYF. The complete variable domain, with remaining parts taken from reference TRBV7-2 and TRBJ2-5, reads GAGVSQSPSNKVTEKGKDVELRCDPISGHTALYWYRQSLGQGLEFLIYFQGNSAPDKSGLPSDRFSAERTGGSVSTLTIQRTQQEDSAVYLCASSLEGQGPETQYFGPGTRLLVL.